The next 13 T cell receptor beta chains were all read from a single sample in a study of blood T cell repertoires in COVID-19 (dated by TCRdb to 2019 to 2021). Preparation of the library involved the immunoSEQ multiplex PCR assay. TCRdb holds this immuneACCESS table with in-frame rearrangements only. Some clones are missing; in checked studies, unresolved V genes explain under half, and the rest has no known cause. The sample includes 20,000 to 25,000 clones, with over 85% observed a single time. The ten largest clones capture around 6.3% of the sample. The sequencing input was peripheral blood. Receptor source: an elderly woman with active COVID-19.

The DNA for the CDR3 is TGTGCCAGCAGTTCCCGACTAGGAGGAGATACGCAGTATTTT. It specifies CASSSRLGGDTQYF. The chain has TRBV6-2 or TRBV6-3 and TRBJ2-3, with D possibly TRBD2 on 6 matching bases. Germline values: CDR1 MNHEY, CDR2 SVGEGT. This CDR3 has 14 amino acids. V shed 4 bases and J shed 5 bases, with 13 bases lying between them.

The chain is built from TRBV6-5 and TRBJ2-3; TRBD2 agrees at 9 bases. V lost 0 bases and J lost 5; bases outside the gene matches: 6. Germline values: CDR1 MNHEY, CDR2 SVGAGI. CDR3 length: 16 amino acids. CDR3 bases: TGTGCCAGCAGTTACTCGAGTGGTAGCGGGGGAGATACGCAGTATTTT. Protein sequence: CASSYSSGSGGDTQYF.

The rearrangement links TRBV19 to TRBJ2-1; 10 nucleotides match TRBD1. This CDR3 spans 15 amino acids. The J segment lost 3 bases and the V segment lost 6 bases, leaving 5 bases of the junction unmatched. Germline-derived CDR1 and CDR2 are LNHDA and SQIVND (reference sequence). As DNA, the CDR3 is TGTGCCAGTAGCCCCGGGACAGGGGTCTACAATGAGCAGTTCTTC. Its translation: CASSPGTGVYNEQFF.

This rearrangement joins TRBV7-6 to TRBJ1-1, with 7 bases lining up with TRBD1. There are 15 residues in the CDR3. J lost 0 bases, V lost 5 bases, and 6 bases had no gene match. The germline V gene encodes CDR1 SGHVS and CDR2 FNYEAQ. CDR3 in amino acids: CASSHRQGMNTEAFF. CDR3 sequence (DNA): TGTGCCAGCAGCCACCGACAGGGAATGAACACTGAAGCTTTCTTT. The complete variable domain, with remaining parts taken from reference TRBV7-6 and TRBJ1-1, reads GAGVSQSPRYKVTKRGQDVALRCDPISGHVSLYWYRQALGQGPEFLTYFNYEAQQDKSGLPNDRFSAERPEGSISTLTIQRTEQRDSAMYRCASSHRQGMNTEAFFGQGTRLTVV.

This clone was observed once. The chain links TRBV3-1 (or the pseudogene TRBV3-2) to TRBJ1-1; 7 bases fit TRBD1. Unmatched junction bases numbered 6, after V lost 0 bases and J lost 11 bases. The CDR3 totals 13 residues. Germline V gene data show CDR1 as LGHDT and CDR2 as YNNKEL (reference sequence). Here the CDR3 reads CASSQEQGVRAFF. The CDR3 nucleotides are TGTGCCAGCAGCCAAGAGCAGGGGGTAAGGGCTTTCTTT.

The rearrangement links TRBV23-1 to TRBJ2-5, with 12 bases matching TRBD2. TRBV23-1 is reported as an ORF; its role is uncertain. V lost 4 bases and J lost 5; bases outside the gene matches: 8. The CDR3 spans 16 residues. The CDR3 sequence is CASSPSGGAIGETQYF. DNA for the CDR3: TGCGCCAGCAGTCCTAGCGGGGGGGCGATCGGGGAGACCCAGTACTTC.

The chain joins TRBV7-2 to TRBJ2-3; TRBD2 agrees at 9 bases. V was pared by 6 bases and J by 3 bases, with 10 bases of the junction left unmatched. The CDR3 extends over 16 amino acids. The germline V gene encodes CDR1 SGHTA and CDR2 FQGNSA. The CDR3 loop reads CASSQAAGGSTDTQYF. CDR3 DNA: TGTGCCAGCAGTCAAGCCGCGGGGGGGAGTACAGATACGCAGTATTTT.

This clone has just a few counts. The chain carries TRBV28 and TRBJ2-4, with 8 bases that match TRBD1. Germline trimming cut 1 base from V and 8 bases from J; bases unmatched to any gene: 13. Germline V gives CDR1 MDHEN, CDR2 SYDVKM. This CDR3 has 17 residues. For the CDR3, the DNA is TGTGCCAGCAGTTTATCAGGGGGCGGTGGATTCGGGTACATTCAGTACTTC. Protein sequence: CASSLSGGGGFGYIQYF.

The gene calls are TRBV6-1 and TRBJ2-1, with a weak D call TRBD2 (7 bases). V was clipped by 1 base and J by 7 bases, with 17 bases between them. The germline V gene has CDR1 MNHNS and CDR2 SASEGT. There are 16 residues in the CDR3. The DNA of the CDR3 is TGTGCCAGCAGTGAAGGGGGGGGGCCCCTACAGAATGAGCAGTTCTTC. This translates into CASSEGGGPLQNEQFF.

This clone was observed a few times. V gene TRBV6-2 or TRBV6-3 combines with J gene TRBJ2-7, with TRBD1 identical over 7 bases. Germline CDR1 is MNHEY and CDR2 is SVGEGT. Trimming cost V 2 bases and J 6 bases; bases outside gene matches: 10. The CDR3 sequence is 15 residues long. The CDR3 coding sequence is TGTGCCAGCAGTTACCTACGGACAGGTCTGTCCGAGCAGTACTTC. It yields the protein CASSYLRTGLSEQYF.

V gene TRBV6-2 or TRBV6-3 combines with J gene TRBJ2-7, with D perhaps TRBD2 (6 bases). The germline V gene encodes CDR1 MNHEY and CDR2 SVGEGT. Trimming took 4 bases from V and 5 from J, leaving 18 bases between them. This CDR3 is built from 15 residues. The CDR3 sequence is CASSFPSGGANEQYF. The CDR3 region has the DNA TGTGCCAGCAGTTTCCCCTCCGGGGGAGCGAACGAGCAGTACTTC.

The V gene is TRBV6-5, the J gene TRBJ1-2, with TRBD1 identical over 7 bases. Germline lookup yields CDR1 MNHEY and CDR2 SVGAGI. The J segment lost 8 bases and the V segment lost 6 bases, leaving 15 bases of the junction unmatched. CDR3 length: 15 residues. The CDR3 protein is CASSYQPGTVQGYTF. The CDR3, as DNA: TGTGCCAGCAGCTATCAACCAGGGACAGTACAGGGCTACACCTTC.

This sequence joins TRBV13 and TRBJ2-5; D is possibly TRBD1 (6 bases). The CDR3 totals 14 residues. The V end lost 2 bases, the J end lost 0 bases, and 7 bases lay between the germline ends. From germline, CDR1 is PRHDT and CDR2 FYEKMQ (reference sequence). The CDR3 here is CASSLWTDQETQYF. In nucleotides, the CDR3 is TGTGCCAGCAGCTTATGGACAGACCAAGAGACCCAGTACTTC. The full variable domain, its missing parts supplied by reference TRBV13 and TRBJ2-5, is AAGVIQSPRHLIKEKRETATLKCYPIPRHDTVYWYQQGPGQDPQFLISFYEKMQSDKGSIPDRFSAQQFSDYHSELNMSSLELGDSALYFCASSLWTDQETQYFGPGTRLLVL.